These T cell receptor beta chains were read from a single sample in a study of siplizumab effects on memory and regulatory T cells. Assay used: immunoSEQ multiplex PCR; TCRdb lists only in-frame clones, some missing. The sample records over 100,000 clones, nearly 95% being singletons. Sequencing was done on a sample of Tregs sorted from blood. The receptors come from a human donor in good health. Each CDR3 is given with its conserved first and last residue. The order of the fields is J gene, V gene, D gene, clone size, CDR3 protein, CDR3 DNA. A D gene is named only where the DNA matches it firmly. Size is omitted from some rows. Given values are once, few, many or a class for expanded clones.

TRBJ1-2	TRBV6-5	-	-	CASSYDQGRLAGYTF	TGTGCCAGCAGTTACGACCAGGGAAGACTTGCTGGCTACACCTTC
TRBJ2-7	TRBV10-3	-	-	CAISEGQSSYEQYF	TGTGCCATCAGTGAGGGCCAGAGCTCCTACGAGCAGTACTTC
TRBJ1-2	TRBV11-2	-	-	CASSLLSSYGYTF	TGTGCCAGCAGCTTACTCTCTTCCTATGGCTACACCTTC
TRBJ2-2	TRBV7-2	-	once	CASSRGFYTGELFF	TGTGCCAGCAGTCGGGGGTTCTACACCGGGGAGCTGTTTTTT
TRBJ1-4	TRBV5-6	-	-	CASSLDRETTNEKLFF	TGTGCCAGCAGCTTGGACCGGGAGACAACTAATGAAAAACTGTTTTTT
TRBJ2-1	TRBV27	-	-	CASSALQGVGFDEQFF	TGTGCCAGCAGTGCCCTACAGGGCGTGGGATTCGATGAGCAGTTCTTC
TRBJ1-2	TRBV30	TRBD1	-	CAWSGQGLENYGYTF	TGTGCCTGGAGCGGACAGGGATTGGAGAACTATGGCTACACCTTC
TRBJ1-6	TRBV6-1	-	once	CASNRVVSPLHF	TGTGCCAGCAACAGGGTCGTTTCACCCCTCCACTTT
TRBJ2-2	TRBV18	TRBD2	-	CASSFLGLAGDVTRGELFF	TGTGCCAGCTCATTTTTGGGCCTAGCGGGAGATGTGACTCGCGGGGAGCTGTTTTTT
TRBJ1-3	TRBV18	-	-	CASSPGAFGGNTIYF	TGTGCCAGCTCACCAGGGGCCTTCGGCGGAAACACCATATATTTT